Each of the 16 T cell receptor beta chains below was sequenced from the same sample in a study of T-cell reconstitution after alpha-beta-depleted transplantation in children. Unique molecular identifiers were incorporated during preparation of the TCRbeta library. One entry per CDR3 protein, called by TCRdb with MiXCR from the PCR reads. The sample yields about 91,000 distinct CDR3 sequences, roughly 8% seen once. The input for sequencing was PBMCs from the stem cell graft donor, taken from the stem cell graft. The source of these receptors is a human donor who donated a stem cell graft to a child with congenital amegakaryocytic thrombocytopenia.

This clonotype was recorded at least ten times. The chain recombines TRBV6-5 with TRBJ2-7, with 8 bases fitting TRBD2. The CDR3 has 17 residues. Per germline, CDR1 MNHEY and CDR2 SVGAGI. V shed 4 bases and J 3 bases; nucleotides not matched to a gene: 14. CDR3 in amino acids: CASSSARTERGSYEQYF. As DNA, the CDR3 is TGTGCCAGCAGTTCTGCCCGGACTGAGCGGGGGAGCTACGAGCAGTACTTC.

The rearrangement uses TRBV3-1 and TRBJ2-7; D call uncertain. In germline, CDR1 is LGHDT, CDR2 YNNKEL (reference sequence). The ends were cut back, 5 bases at V and 10 bases at J, with 12 bases in the middle. The CDR3 is 11 residues long. The CDR3, as DNA: TGTGCCAGCAGCTACGGCCGTTCTCAGTACTTC. Protein: CASSYGRSQYF.

This clonotype was observed many times. V is TRBV10-3 and J is TRBJ2-7, with 13 bases fitting TRBD2. Per the germline V gene, CDR1 is ENHRY and CDR2 is SYGVKD. The CDR3 runs 15 residues. The trim removed 10 bases at V and 0 bases at J, leaving 6 bases unmatched. CDR3 bases: TGTGCCACCGGGACTAGCGGGGCCAACTCCTACGAGCAGTACTTC. This sequence encodes CATGTSGANSYEQYF.

The V call is TRBV11-2, the J call TRBJ2-5, with 11 bases that match TRBD2. The CDR3 totals 16 residues. Germline-derived CDR1 and CDR2 are SGHAT and FQNNGV. V dropped 5 bases and J dropped 3; count of bases not matched to a gene: 8. The CDR3 sequence is CASSGLGTSGKETQYF. Written as DNA, the CDR3 is TGTGCCAGCAGCGGACTGGGGACTAGCGGAAAAGAGACCCAGTACTTC.

This clonotype was recorded at least ten times. The CDR3 sequence is CSTTPKTGELFF. The CDR3 DNA is TGCAGTACCACGCCCAAGACCGGGGAGCTGTTTTTT. This rearrangement joins TRBV20-1 to TRBJ2-2; no clear D. CDR3 length: 12 amino acids. CDR1 DFQATT and CDR2 SNEGSKA come from the germline V gene (reference sequence). The V end lost 8 bases, the J end lost 5 bases, and 12 bases lay between the germline ends.

Many counts were recorded for this clonotype. The gene calls are TRBV12-3 or TRBV12-4 and TRBJ1-2; D possibly corresponds to TRBD1 (5 bases). This CDR3 has 13 amino acids. The V end lost 2 bases, the J end lost 4 bases, and 8 bases lay between the germline ends. CDR3 residues: CASSLLGPYGYTF. In DNA, the CDR3 is TGTGCCAGCAGTTTATTGGGGCCCTATGGCTACACCTTC.

This clonotype was seen repeatedly, ten times or more. J is TRBJ1-1 and V is TRBV20-1; D may be TRBD1 (5 bases). This CDR3 region has 13 residues. Germline V gene sequence: CDR1 DFQATT, CDR2 SNEGSKA (reference sequence). The CDR3 nucleotides are TGCATCACGAGGAAGGGGCTCGACACTGAAGCTTTCTTT. It encodes CITRKGLDTEAFF.

This clonotype was counted ten times or more. V gene TRBV20-1 combines with J gene TRBJ2-1; 11 nucleotides line up with TRBD2. The trim removed 5 bases at V and 7 bases at J, leaving 7 bases unmatched. Germline CDR1 is DFQATT and CDR2 is SNEGSKA (reference sequence). The CDR3 spans 14 residues. CDR3 DNA sequence: TGCAGTGCTCATACTAGCGGGAGTGAGAATGAGCAGTTCTTC. This gives the protein CSAHTSGSENEQFF.

Many counts were recorded for this clonotype. V and J are TRBV12-3 or TRBV12-4 and TRBJ2-2; D tentatively fits TRBD1 or TRBD2 (5 bases each). This CDR3 region has 14 residues. Between the trimmed V and J ends, which lost 3 bases and 7 bases, there was a span of 12 bases. CDR3 coding DNA: TGTGCCAGCAGTTTTCGGGGACGGGGCGGGGAGCTGTTTTTT. Translated: CASSFRGRGGELFF.

This clonotype has a count of ten or more. The chain uses TRBV20-1 and TRBJ2-1; 9 nucleotides match TRBD2. From germline, CDR1 is DFQATT and CDR2 SNEGSKA (reference sequence). J was trimmed by 12 bases and V by 0 bases; bases with no gene match: 6. The CDR3 contains 13 residues. For the CDR3, the DNA is TGCAGTGCTAGAGAAGGCGGGAGGGTGGCGCAGTTCTTC. Its translation is CSAREGGRVAQFF.

This clonotype was detected ten times or more. V is TRBV9 and J is TRBJ1-6, with TRBD1 matching over 7 bases. Losses at the gene ends were 2 bases for V and 5 bases for J; bases not matched to a gene: 4. The length of the CDR3 is 15 residues. Per germline, CDR1 SGDLS and CDR2 YYNGEE. The CDR3 loop reads CASSVGDRDNSPLHF. DNA for the CDR3: TGTGCCAGCAGCGTGGGGGACAGAGATAATTCACCCCTCCACTTT.

This clonotype was seen at least ten times. This chain joins TRBV4-2 and TRBJ2-1, with 11 positions matching TRBD2. CDR3 length: 17 amino acids. The V segment lost 1 base and the J segment 6 bases; nucleotides outside the gene matches: 8. In germline, CDR1 is LGHNA, CDR2 YNFKEQ. DNA of the CDR3: TGTGCCAGCAGCCAAGCTCCACTAGCGGGGGCTTTCAATGAGCAGTTCTTC. As protein: CASSQAPLAGAFNEQFF.

This clonotype was counted at least ten times. The J gene is TRBJ1-4, the V gene TRBV5-1; TRBD1 is a possible D gene (5 bases). The CDR3 extends over 14 amino acids. The V and J ends lost 1 base and 4 bases respectively, with 8 bases between them. Germline assignment: CDR1 SGHRS and CDR2 YFSETQ. CDR3 region: CASSLLGVNEKLFF. CDR3 nucleotide sequence: TGCGCCAGCAGCTTGCTAGGGGTTAATGAAAAACTGTTTTTT.

The rearrangement joins TRBV2 to TRBJ1-4, with D tentatively TRBD1 (5 bases). Trimming took off 8 bases at V and 5 bases at J, with 12 bases between the two ends. The CDR3 is 13 residues long. Germline CDR1 is SNHLY and CDR2 is FYNNEI. The CDR3 is CASHRQRNEKLFF. For the CDR3, the DNA is TGTGCCAGCCACCGACAGAGGAATGAAAAACTGTTTTTT.

This clonotype was found many times. The missing conserved phenylalanine or tryptophan at the end of this CDR3 makes a read error likely. It is unclear where the CDR3 begins or ends on the DNA, so no DNA is shown, and the CDR3 is as TCRdb lists it. The CDR3 protein is CASSTTEMA. The chain employs TRBV12-3 or TRBV12-4 and TRBJ1-2; the table's D call TRBD1 went unverified against the DNA. The CDR3 is 9 amino acids long, termini counted.

This clonotype showed up many times. This sequence joins TRBV5-1 and TRBJ2-1, with TRBD2 matching 7 bases. The CDR3 runs 14 residues. Germline values: CDR1 SGHRS, CDR2 YFSETQ. The V segment lost 2 bases and the J segment 4 bases; nucleotides outside the gene matches: 3. The CDR3 protein is CASSFFSGYNEQFF. CDR3 nucleotides: TGCGCCAGCAGCTTTTTTAGCGGGTACAATGAGCAGTTCTTC.